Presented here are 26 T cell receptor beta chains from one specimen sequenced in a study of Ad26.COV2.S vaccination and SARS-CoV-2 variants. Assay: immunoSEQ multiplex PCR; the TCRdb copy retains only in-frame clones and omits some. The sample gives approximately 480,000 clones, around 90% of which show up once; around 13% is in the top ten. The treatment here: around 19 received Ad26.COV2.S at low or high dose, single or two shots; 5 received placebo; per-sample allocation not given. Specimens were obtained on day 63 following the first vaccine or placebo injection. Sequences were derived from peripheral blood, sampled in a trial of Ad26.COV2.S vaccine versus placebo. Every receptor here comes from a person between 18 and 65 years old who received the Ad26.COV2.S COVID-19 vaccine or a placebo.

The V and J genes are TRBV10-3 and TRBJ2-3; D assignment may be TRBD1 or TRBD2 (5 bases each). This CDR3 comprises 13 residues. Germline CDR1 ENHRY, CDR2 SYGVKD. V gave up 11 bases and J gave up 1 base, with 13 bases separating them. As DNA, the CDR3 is TGTGCCGTCGGGACCCTCCGCACAGATACGCAGTATTTT. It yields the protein CAVGTLRTDTQYF.

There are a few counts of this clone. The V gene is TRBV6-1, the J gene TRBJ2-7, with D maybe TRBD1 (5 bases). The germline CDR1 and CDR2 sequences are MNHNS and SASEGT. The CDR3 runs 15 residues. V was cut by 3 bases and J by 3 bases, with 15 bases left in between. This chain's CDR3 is CASSDPQGWGYEQYF. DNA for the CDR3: TGTGCCAGCAGTGACCCCCAGGGTTGGGGCTACGAGCAGTACTTC.

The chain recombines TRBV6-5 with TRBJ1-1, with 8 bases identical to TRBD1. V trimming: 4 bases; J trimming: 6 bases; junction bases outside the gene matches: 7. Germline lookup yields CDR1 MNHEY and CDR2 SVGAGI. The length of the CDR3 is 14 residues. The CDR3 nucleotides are TGTGCCAGCAGTTCGCACGACAGGGGTGCTGAAGCTTTCTTT. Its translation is CASSSHDRGAEAFF.

This CDR3 reads CASSLQGAVGQPQHF. CDR3 bases: TGTGCCAGCAGCTTACAGGGGGCGGTCGGGCAGCCCCAGCATTTT. J is TRBJ1-5 and V is TRBV5-8, with 9 bases aligning to TRBD1. CDR1 is SGHTS and CDR2 is YDEGEE in the germline V gene. The CDR3 sequence is 15 residues long. The V segment lost 2 bases and the J segment 7 bases; nucleotides outside the gene matches: 7.

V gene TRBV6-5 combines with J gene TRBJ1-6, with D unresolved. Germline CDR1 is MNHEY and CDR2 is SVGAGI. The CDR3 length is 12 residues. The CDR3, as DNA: TGTGCGCACCGGGAGGGTAATTCACCCCTCCACTTT. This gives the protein CAHREGNSPLHF.

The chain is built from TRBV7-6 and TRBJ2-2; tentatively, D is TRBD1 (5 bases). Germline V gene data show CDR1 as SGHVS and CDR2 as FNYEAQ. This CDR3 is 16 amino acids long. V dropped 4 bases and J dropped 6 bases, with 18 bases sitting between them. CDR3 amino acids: CASSSTGPPAAGELFF. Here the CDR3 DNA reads TGTGCCAGCAGCTCAACAGGCCCTCCGGCCGCCGGGGAGCTGTTTTTT. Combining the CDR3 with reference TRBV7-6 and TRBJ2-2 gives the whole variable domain GAGVSQSPRYKVTKRGQDVALRCDPISGHVSLYWYRQALGQGPEFLTYFNYEAQQDKSGLPNDRFSAERPEGSISTLTIQRTEQRDSAMYRCASSSTGPPAAGELFFGEGSRLTVL.

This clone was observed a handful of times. The CDR3 loop is CASSPWTGDTGELFF. DNA of the CDR3: TGTGCCAGCAGCCCATGGACAGGAGACACCGGGGAGCTGTTTTTT. The chain carries TRBV25-1 and TRBJ2-2, with 7 bases matching TRBD1. Germline loops: CDR1 MGHDK, CDR2 SYGVNS. V trimming: 6 bases; J trimming: 3 bases; junction bases outside the gene matches: 7. This CDR3 is 15 amino acids long.

The CDR3: CAVLLAGAYEQYF. The CDR3 coding sequence is TGTGCCGTCCTACTGGCAGGAGCCTACGAGCAGTACTTC. This chain uses TRBV30 with TRBJ2-7; D is ambiguous. The CDR3 loop spans 13 amino acids. Germline V gives CDR1 GTSNPN, CDR2 SVGIG (reference sequence). V lost 8 bases and J lost 2, with 16 bases in between.

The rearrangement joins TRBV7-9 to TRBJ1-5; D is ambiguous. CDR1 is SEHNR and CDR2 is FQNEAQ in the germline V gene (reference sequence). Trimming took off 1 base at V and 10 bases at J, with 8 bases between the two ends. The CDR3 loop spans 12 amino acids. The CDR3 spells CASSLGPGPQHF. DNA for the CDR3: TGTGCCAGCAGCTTAGGGCCGGGCCCCCAGCATTTT.

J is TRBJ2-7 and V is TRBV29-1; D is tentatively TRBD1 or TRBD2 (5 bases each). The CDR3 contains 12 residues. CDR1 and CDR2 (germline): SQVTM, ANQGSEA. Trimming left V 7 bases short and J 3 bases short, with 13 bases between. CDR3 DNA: TGCAGCGGACGGGACGGGTACTACGAGCAGTACTTC. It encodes CSGRDGYYEQYF.

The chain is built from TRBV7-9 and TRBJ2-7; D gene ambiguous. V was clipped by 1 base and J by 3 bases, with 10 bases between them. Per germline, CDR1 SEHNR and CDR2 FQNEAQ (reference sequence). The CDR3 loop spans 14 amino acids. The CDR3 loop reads CASSLDGRYYEQYF. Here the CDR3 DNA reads TGTGCCAGCAGCTTAGACGGCCGATACTACGAGCAGTACTTC.

The CDR3 DNA sequence: TGTGCCAGCAGCTCTACAACCCCGGGACAGGGAGTTCCCAAAAACATTCAGTACTTC. Protein: CASSSTTPGQGVPKNIQYF. This rearrangement joins TRBV7-2 to TRBJ2-4; 9 bases line up with TRBD1. Germline CDR1 is SGHTA and CDR2 is FQGNSA. The CDR3 length is 19 residues. The V and J ends lost 4 bases and 2 bases, in that order; junction bases with no gene match: 15.

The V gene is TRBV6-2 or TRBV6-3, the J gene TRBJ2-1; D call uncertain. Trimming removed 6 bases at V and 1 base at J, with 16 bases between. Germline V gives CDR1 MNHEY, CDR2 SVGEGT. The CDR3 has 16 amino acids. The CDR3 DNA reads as TGTGCCAGCAGCCACGGCTCCGGCCTTTCCTACAATGAGCAGTTCTTC. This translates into CASSHGSGLSYNEQFF.

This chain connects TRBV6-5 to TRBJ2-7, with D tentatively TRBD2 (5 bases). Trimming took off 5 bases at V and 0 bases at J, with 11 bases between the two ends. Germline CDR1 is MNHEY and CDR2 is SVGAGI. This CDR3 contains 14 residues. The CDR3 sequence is CASSQAGSSYEQYF. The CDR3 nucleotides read TGTGCCAGCAGTCAGGCGGGCAGCTCCTACGAGCAGTACTTC.

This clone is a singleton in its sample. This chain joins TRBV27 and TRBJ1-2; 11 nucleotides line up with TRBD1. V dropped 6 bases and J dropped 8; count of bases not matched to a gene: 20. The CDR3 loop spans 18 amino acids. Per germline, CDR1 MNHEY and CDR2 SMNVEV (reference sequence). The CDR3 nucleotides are TGTGCCAGCAGCATGGGCTCGGGACAGGGGGGAAGGCCTCGGGGCTACACCTTC. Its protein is CASSMGSGQGGRPRGYTF.

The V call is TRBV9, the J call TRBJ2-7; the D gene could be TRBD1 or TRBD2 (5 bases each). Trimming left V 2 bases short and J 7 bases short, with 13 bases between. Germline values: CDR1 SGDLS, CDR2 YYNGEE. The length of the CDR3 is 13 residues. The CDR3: CASSVAIWGEQYF. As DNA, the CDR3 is TGTGCCAGCAGCGTGGCAATTTGGGGGGAGCAGTACTTC.

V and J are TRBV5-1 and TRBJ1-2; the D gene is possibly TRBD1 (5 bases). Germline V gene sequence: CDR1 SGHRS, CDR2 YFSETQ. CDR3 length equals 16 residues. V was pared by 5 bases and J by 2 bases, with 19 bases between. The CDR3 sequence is CASSTDWGSQNYGYTF. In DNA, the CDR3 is TGCGCCAGCAGTACGGATTGGGGCAGTCAGAACTATGGCTACACCTTC.

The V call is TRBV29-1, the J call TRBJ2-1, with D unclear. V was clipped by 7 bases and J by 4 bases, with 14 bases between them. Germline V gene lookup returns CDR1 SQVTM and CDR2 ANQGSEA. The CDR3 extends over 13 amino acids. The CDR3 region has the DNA TGCAGCGCCACGGTCTCGGGTTACAATGAGCAGTTCTTC. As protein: CSATVSGYNEQFF.

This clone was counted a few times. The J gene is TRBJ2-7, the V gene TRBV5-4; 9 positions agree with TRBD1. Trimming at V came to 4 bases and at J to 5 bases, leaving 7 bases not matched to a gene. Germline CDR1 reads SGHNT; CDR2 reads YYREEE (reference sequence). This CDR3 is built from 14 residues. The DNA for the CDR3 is TGTGCCAGCAGCCCAAGGGACAGGGTTGACGAGCAGTACTTC. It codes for CASSPRDRVDEQYF.

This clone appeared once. The CDR3 region has the DNA TGTGCCAGCTCACCAAGCTCGACGGTGGCCGGGGCCAACGTCCTGACTTTC. Translated, it gives CASSPSSTVAGANVLTF. The chain has TRBV18 and TRBJ2-6; D is unclear. The germline V and J ends were trimmed by 2 bases and 4 bases, with 15 bases remaining between them. CDR1 KGHSH and CDR2 LQKENI come from the germline V gene. This CDR3 spans 17 amino acids.

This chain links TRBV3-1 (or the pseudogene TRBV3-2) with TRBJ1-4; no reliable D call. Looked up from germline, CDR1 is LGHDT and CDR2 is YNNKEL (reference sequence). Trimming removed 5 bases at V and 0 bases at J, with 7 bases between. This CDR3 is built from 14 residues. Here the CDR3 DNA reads TGTGCCAGCAGCACTGTTGCAACTAATGAAAAACTGTTTTTT. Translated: CASSTVATNEKLFF.

The DNA for the CDR3 is TGTGCCAGCAGCTTAGAAGCGGGACCCACCGGGGAGCTGTTTTTT. It translates to CASSLEAGPTGELFF. The genes are TRBV7-2 and TRBJ2-2, with 7 bases lining up with TRBD2. Germline values: CDR1 SGHTA, CDR2 FQGNSA. Germline trimming cut 1 base from V and 4 bases from J; bases unmatched to any gene: 3. The length of the CDR3 is 15 residues.

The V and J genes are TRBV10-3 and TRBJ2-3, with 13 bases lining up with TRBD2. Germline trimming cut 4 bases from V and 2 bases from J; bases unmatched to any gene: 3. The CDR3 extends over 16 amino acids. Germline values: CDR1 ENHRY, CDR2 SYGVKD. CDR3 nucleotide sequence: TGTGCCATCAGTGGACTAGCGGGAGGCTCCACAGATACGCAGTATTTT. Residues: CAISGLAGGSTDTQYF.

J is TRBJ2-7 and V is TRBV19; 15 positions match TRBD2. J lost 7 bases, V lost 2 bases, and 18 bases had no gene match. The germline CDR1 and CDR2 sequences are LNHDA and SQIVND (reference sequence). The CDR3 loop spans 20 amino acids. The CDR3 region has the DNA TGTGCCAGTAGTATATTACCGGGACTAGCGGGAGGCGGGGTCGTTCGGGAGCAGTACTTC. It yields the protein CASSILPGLAGGGVVREQYF.

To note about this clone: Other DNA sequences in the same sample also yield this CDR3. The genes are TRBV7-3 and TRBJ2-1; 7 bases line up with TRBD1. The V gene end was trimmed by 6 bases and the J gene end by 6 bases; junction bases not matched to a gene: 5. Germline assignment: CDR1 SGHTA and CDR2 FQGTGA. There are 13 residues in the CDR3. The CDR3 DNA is TGTGCCAGCAGTCTAGACAGGGTCAATGAGCAGTTCTTC. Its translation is CASSLDRVNEQFF.

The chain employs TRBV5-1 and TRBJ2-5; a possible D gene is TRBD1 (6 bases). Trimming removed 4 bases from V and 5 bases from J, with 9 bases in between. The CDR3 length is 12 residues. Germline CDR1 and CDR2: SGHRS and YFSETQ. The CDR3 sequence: CASSPRGETQYF. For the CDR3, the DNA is TGCGCCAGCAGCCCAAGGGGGGAGACCCAGTACTTC.